This T cell receptor (beta chain) was sequenced in a study of shared clonotypes between healthy human individuals. Study-level results: Genetic and exposure-history diversity was limited by the small donor number. The expectation was that sequencing depth would affect clonotype sharing among donors. Some naive CD4 clonotypes, roughly 4.5%, turned up in common across several donors.

Per germline, CDR1 SGDLS and CDR2 YYNGEE. CDR3 length equals 13 residues. V was shortened by 6 bases and J by 4 bases, with 14 bases between the two germline ends. The CD4+ fraction was divided into a CD45RA+ naive subset and a CD45RA-negative memory subset. On this clone: No antigen is known for it.

Using immunoSEQ multiplex PCR, the repertoire was profiled, and TCRdb retains in-frame clones only, with some absent. The table records under 650,000 clones, almost 97% of them present only once. The material sequenced was naive CD4+ T cells sorted from blood. Subset in this sample: CD45RA+ positively selected. The chain is built from TRBV9 and TRBJ2-7, with a weak D call TRBD1 (6 bases). The origin of this receptor is a woman under 40 in good health. CDR3 DNA sequence: TGTGCCAGCAACCGGGGACATGGATACGAGCAGTACTTC. Amino acid sequence: CASNRGHGYEQYF.